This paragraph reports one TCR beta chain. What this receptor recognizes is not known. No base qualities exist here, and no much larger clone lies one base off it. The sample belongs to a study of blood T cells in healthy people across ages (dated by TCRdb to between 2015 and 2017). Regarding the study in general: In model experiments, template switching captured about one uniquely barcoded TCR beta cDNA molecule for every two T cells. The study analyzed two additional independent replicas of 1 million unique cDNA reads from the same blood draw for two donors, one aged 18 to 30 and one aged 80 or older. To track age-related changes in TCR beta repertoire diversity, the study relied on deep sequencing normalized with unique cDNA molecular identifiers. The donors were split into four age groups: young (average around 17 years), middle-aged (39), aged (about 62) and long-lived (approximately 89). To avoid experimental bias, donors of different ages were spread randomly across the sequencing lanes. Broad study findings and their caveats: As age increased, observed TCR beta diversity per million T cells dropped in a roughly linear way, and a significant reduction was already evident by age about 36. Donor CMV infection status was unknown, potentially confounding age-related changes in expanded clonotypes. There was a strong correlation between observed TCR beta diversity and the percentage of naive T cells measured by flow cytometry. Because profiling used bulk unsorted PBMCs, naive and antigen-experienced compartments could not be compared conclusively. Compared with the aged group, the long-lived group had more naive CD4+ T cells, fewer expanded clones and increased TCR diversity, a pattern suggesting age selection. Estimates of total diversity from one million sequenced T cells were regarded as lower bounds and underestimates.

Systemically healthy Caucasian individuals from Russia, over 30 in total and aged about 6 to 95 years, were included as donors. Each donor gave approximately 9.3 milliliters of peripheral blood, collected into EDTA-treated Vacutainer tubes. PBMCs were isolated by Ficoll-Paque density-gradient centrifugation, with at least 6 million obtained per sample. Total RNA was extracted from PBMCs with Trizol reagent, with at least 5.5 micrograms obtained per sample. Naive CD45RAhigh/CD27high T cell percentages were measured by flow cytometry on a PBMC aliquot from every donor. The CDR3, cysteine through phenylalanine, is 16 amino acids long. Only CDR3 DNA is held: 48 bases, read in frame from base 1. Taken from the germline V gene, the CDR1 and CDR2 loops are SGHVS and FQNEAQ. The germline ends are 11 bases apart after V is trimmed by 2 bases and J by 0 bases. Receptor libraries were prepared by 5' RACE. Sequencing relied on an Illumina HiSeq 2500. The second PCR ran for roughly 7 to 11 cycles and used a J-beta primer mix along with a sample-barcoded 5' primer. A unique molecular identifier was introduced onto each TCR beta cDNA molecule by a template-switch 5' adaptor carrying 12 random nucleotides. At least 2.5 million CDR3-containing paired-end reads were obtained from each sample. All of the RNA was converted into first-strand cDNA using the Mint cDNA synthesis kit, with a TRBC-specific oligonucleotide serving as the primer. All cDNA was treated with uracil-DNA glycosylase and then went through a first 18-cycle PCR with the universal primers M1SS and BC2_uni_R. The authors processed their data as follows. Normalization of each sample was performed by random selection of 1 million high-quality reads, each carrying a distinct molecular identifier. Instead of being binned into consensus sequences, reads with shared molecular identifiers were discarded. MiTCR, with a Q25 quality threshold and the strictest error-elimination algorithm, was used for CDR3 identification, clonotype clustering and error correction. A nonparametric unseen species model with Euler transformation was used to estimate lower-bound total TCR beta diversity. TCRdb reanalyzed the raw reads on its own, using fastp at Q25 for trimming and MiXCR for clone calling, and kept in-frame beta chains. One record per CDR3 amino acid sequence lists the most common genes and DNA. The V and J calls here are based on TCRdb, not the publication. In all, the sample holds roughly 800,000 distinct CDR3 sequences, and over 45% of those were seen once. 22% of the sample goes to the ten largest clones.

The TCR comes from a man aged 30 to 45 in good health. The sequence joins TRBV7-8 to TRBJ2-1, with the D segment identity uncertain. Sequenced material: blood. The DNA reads TGTGCCAGCAGCTTAAGGACCCACAGCTCCTACAATGAGCAGTTCTTC. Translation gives CASSLRTHSSYNEQFF.